A selection of T cell receptor beta chains follows, all from one sample in a study of blood T cell repertoires in COVID-19. Here immunoSEQ multiplex PCR was the method, and the copy in TCRdb shows in-frame clones only, minus some. The table shows roughly 300,000 clones, with approximately 89% occurring only once. Input material: peripheral blood. The receptor source for this set is a woman in her 30s with COVID-19, enrolled during active disease. Each CDR3 is given with its conserved first and last residue. Each record gives: V gene, D gene, J gene, clone size, CDR3 DNA, CDR3 protein. The D gene is left open where the match is weak. Some rows have no size entry. The others give once, few or many, or a class for an expanded clone.

TRBV4-1	TRBD1	TRBJ1-2	.	TGCGCCAGCAGCCATCTAACCGGGACAGGGCGCGGCTACACCTTC	CASSHLTGTGRGYTF
TRBV7-8	TRBD1	TRBJ1-2	.	TGTGCCAGCAGCTTGGGGACAGGGGGCTATGGCTACACCTTC	CASSLGTGGYGYTF
TRBV19	.	TRBJ1-2	.	TGTGCCAGTAGTAGGGACACTAGAATGATACTTAAGAACTATGGCTACACCTTC	CASSRDTRMILKNYGYTF
TRBV5-1	.	TRBJ1-1	.	TGCGCCAGCTTCTCCAGGGGCCCTAACACTGAAGCTTTCTTT	CASFSRGPNTEAFF
TRBV27	TRBD1	TRBJ2-7	.	TGTGCCAGCAGTTTAGGGGCTGGACAGGGTGGTGGGGAGCAGTACTTC	CASSLGAGQGGGEQYF
TRBV6-6	.	TRBJ1-4	.	TGTGCCAGCAGTCGGGTGGAGGCTGAAAAACTGTTTTTT	CASSRVEAEKLFF
TRBV5-1	.	TRBJ1-2	.	TGCGCCAGCAGCTCAGGGTCGGTGGGGTATGGCTACACCTTC	CASSSGSVGYGYTF
TRBV6-2/TRBV6-3	.	TRBJ1-1	few	TGTGCCAGCAGCCCGAGGGAGAACACTGAAGCTTTCTTT	CASSPRENTEAFF
TRBV5-5	TRBD1	TRBJ2-1	few	TGTGCCAGCAGCGTACTGAGGGGGCATTACAATGAGCAGTTCTTC	CASSVLRGHYNEQFF
TRBV5-4	.	TRBJ2-1	.	TGTGCCAGCAGCGCCCACAGGGAACCCGACAATGAGCAGTTCTTC	CASSAHREPDNEQFF
TRBV6-5	TRBD1	TRBJ2-1	.	TGTGCCAGCAGAGGACAGGGAGATGAGCAGTTCTTC	CASRGQGDEQFF
TRBV5-4	TRBD1	TRBJ1-2	.	TGTGCCAGCAGCCCCTCCCTCGACAGGGGTAGTGGCTACACCTTC	CASSPSLDRGSGYTF
TRBV2	TRBD2	TRBJ2-5	.	TGTGCCAGCAGTTATAGCGGGAGCCAAGAGACCCAGTACTTC	CASSYSGSQETQYF
TRBV10-3	TRBD1	TRBJ1-1	few	TGTGCCATCAGACCTCTACAGGGGCGGGACACTGAAGCTTTCTTT	CAIRPLQGRDTEAFF
TRBV6-6	.	TRBJ1-2	.	TGTGCCAGCAGTACCCCGGAGAGCAACTATGGCTACACCTTC	CASSTPESNYGYTF
TRBV15	TRBD1	TRBJ1-6	.	TGTGCCACCAGGGACAGGGAGTCTTCACCCCTCCACTTT	CATRDRESSPLHF
TRBV24-1	TRBD1	TRBJ1-2	.	TGTGCCACCAGTGACCCCCACAGGGGGGAGTATGGCTACACCTTC	CATSDPHRGEYGYTF
TRBV19	TRBD1	TRBJ1-4	.	TGTGCCGCCAATCAGGGGGCTGGGGAAAAACTGTTTTTT	CAANQGAGEKLFF
TRBV10-3	TRBD2	TRBJ2-1	once	TGTGCCATCACTAGCGGGGGCCTTAATGAGCAGTTCTTC	CAITSGGLNEQFF
TRBV18	TRBD1	TRBJ1-2	.	TGTGCCAGCTCACCTGCGGGACAGGGGGCTTTTGGCTACACCTTC	CASSPAGQGAFGYTF
TRBV5-1	TRBD2	TRBJ2-7	.	TGCGCCAGCAGCTTGGGTGGGAGCGGGGAGTACTTC	CASSLGGSGEYF
TRBV7-9	TRBD1	TRBJ1-5	.	TGTGCCAGCAGCTCCGGGACAGGGCCGAATCAGCCCCAGCATTTT	CASSSGTGPNQPQHF
TRBV2	.	TRBJ1-4	.	TGTGCCAGCAGTGAGTCGGCAGGGTTTAATGAAAAACTGTTTTTT	CASSESAGFNEKLFF
TRBV6-5	.	TRBJ1-5	.	TGTGCCAGCAGTTTGGGCAGCAATCAGCCCCAGCATTTT	CASSLGSNQPQHF
TRBV7-2	.	TRBJ1-6	.	TGTGCCAGCAGCTTACAGTCAGGGGTTCGATCACCCCTCCACTTT	CASSLQSGVRSPLHF
TRBV5-5	TRBD1	TRBJ1-4	.	TGTGCCAGCAGCTTGGCTGCCACAGGGGTGAATAATGAAAAACTGTTTTTT	CASSLAATGVNNEKLFF
TRBV5-1	.	TRBJ2-7	.	TGCGCCAGCACCATTGGGACACCCGCCTACGAGCAGTACTTC	CASTIGTPAYEQYF
TRBV5-5	.	TRBJ2-7	.	TGTGCCAGCAGCTTAGGGACACAAAGCTCCTACGAGCAGTACTTC	CASSLGTQSSYEQYF
TRBV7-3	.	TRBJ2-5	.	TGTGCCAGCAGCTTAACGCCGGGGGTTCAAGAGACCCAGTACTTC	CASSLTPGVQETQYF
TRBV18	TRBD1	TRBJ1-4	once	TGTGCCAGCTCACCGGGACAGTCTAATGAAAAACTGTTTTTT	CASSPGQSNEKLFF
TRBV5-1	.	TRBJ1-6	.	TGCGCCAGCAGCTTGGAGCCTAATTCACCCCTCCACTTT	CASSLEPNSPLHF
TRBV20-1	.	TRBJ2-1	.	TGCAGTGCTAGTTTGGGGAGCTCCTACAATGAGCAGTTCTTC	CSASLGSSYNEQFF
TRBV5-5	TRBD2	TRBJ2-1	.	TGTGCCAGCAGCCCAGGACTAGCGCTCCCCAATGAGCAGTTCTTC	CASSPGLALPNEQFF
TRBV3-1/TRBV3-2	TRBD1	TRBJ1-2	.	TGTGCCAGCAGCCAAGAGGGGGCAGGGGGCCTAGCTAACTATGGCTACACCTTC	CASSQEGAGGLANYGYTF
TRBV5-6	.	TRBJ2-2	.	TGTGCCAGCAGCTTGTTATTGGGAGGCTATAACACCGGGGAGCTGTTTTTT	CASSLLLGGYNTGELFF
TRBV14	.	TRBJ2-7	many	TGTGCCAGCAGCCAAGTGGATAGCGGAGCCTACGAGCAGTACTTC	CASSQVDSGAYEQYF
TRBV4-2	TRBD1	TRBJ1-2	.	TGTGCCAGCAGCCAAGGGGGACAGGGAAACTACACCTTC	CASSQGGQGNYTF
TRBV27	.	TRBJ1-6	.	TGTGCCAGCAGGCCAGGACAGCCCTGGGCACCCCTCCACTTT	CASRPGQPWAPLHF
TRBV28	.	TRBJ1-3	few	TGTGCCAGCAGACGAAACAGGGACTCTGGAAACACCATATATTTT	CASRRNRDSGNTIYF
TRBV13	.	TRBJ2-3	.	TGTGCCAGCAGCTCTAGCACAGATACGCAGTATTTT	CASSSSTDTQYF
TRBV6-6	.	TRBJ1-5	.	TGTGCCAGCAGTTACTCGCCCGGGGTGGGAAATCAGCCCCAGCATTTT	CASSYSPGVGNQPQHF
TRBV2	.	TRBJ2-5	.	TGTGCCAGCAGCCGGGGTAGACTAGAAGAGACCCAGTACTTC	CASSRGRLEETQYF
TRBV3-1/TRBV3-2	.	TRBJ1-2	.	TGTGCCAGCAGCCAAGATACCAACAGTAAGGTCGGCGGCTACACCTTC	CASSQDTNSKVGGYTF